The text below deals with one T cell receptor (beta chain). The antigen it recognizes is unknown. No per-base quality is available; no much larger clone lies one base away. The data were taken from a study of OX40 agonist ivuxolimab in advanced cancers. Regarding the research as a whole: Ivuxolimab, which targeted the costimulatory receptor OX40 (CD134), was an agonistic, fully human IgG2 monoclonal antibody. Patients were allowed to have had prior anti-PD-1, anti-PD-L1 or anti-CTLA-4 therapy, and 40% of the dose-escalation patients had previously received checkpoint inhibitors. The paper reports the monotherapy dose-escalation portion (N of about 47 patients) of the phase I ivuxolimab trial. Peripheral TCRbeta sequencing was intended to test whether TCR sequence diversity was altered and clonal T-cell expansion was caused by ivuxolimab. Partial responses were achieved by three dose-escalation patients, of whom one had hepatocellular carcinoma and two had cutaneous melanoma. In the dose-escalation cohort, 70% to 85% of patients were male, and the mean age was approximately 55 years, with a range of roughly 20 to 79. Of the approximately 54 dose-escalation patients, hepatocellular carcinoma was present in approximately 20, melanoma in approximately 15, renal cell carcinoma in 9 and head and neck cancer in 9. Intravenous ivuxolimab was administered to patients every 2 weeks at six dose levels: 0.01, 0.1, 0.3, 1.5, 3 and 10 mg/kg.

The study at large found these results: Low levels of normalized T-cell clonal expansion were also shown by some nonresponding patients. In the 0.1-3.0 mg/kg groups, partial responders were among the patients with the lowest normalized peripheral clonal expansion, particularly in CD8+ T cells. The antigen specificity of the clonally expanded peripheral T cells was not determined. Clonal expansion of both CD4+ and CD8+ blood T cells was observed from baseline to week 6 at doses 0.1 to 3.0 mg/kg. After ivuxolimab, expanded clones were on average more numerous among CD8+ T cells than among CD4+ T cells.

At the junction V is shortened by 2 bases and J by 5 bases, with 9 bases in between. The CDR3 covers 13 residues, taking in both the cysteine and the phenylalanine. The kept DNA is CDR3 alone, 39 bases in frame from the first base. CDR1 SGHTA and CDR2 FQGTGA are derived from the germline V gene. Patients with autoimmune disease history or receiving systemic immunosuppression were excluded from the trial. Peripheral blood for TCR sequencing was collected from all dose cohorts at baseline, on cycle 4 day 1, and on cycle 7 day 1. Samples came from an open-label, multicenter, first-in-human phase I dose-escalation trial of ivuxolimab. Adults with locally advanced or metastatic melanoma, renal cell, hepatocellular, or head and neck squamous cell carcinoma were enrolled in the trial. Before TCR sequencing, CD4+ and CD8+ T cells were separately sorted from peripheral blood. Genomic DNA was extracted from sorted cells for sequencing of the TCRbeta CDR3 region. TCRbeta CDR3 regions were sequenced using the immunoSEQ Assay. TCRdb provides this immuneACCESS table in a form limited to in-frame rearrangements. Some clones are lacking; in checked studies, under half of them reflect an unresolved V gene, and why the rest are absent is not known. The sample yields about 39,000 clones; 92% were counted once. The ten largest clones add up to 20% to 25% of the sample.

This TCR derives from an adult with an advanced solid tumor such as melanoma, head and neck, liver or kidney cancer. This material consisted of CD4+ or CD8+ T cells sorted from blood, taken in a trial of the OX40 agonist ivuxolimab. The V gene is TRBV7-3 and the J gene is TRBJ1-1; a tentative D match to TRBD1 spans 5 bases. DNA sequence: TGTGCCAGCAGCTTAGGTGAGGGGACTGAAGCTTTCTTT. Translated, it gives CASSLGEGTEAFF. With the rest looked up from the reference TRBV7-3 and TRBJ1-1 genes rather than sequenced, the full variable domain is GAGVSQTPSNKVTEKGKYVELRCDPISGHTALYWYRQSLGQGPEFLIYFQGTGAADDSGLPNDRFFAVRPEGSVSTLKIQRTERGDSAVYLCASSLGEGTEAFFGQGTRLTVV.